This T cell receptor (beta chain) was captured by sequencing in a study of monozygotic twins with inflammatory bowel disease (dated by TCRdb to about 2019). Background on the whole study: In total, 28 monozygotic twin pairs made up the full study: 19 Danish pairs, all IBD-discordant, plus nine German pairs, of which four were IBD-concordant and five were IBD-discordant. The search for disease-associated traits relied mainly on comparing IBD patients with their genetically identical healthy co-twins within discordant pairs. Each individual had, on average, about 151 000 unique TCRalpha sequences and 181 000 unique TCRbeta sequences available for analysis.

Its CDR3 holds 15 amino acids, cysteine through phenylalanine. No DNA has been recorded. CDR1 and CDR2, per the germline V gene (reference sequence), are SGHNT and YYREEE. From each donor, a roughly 2.5 ml peripheral blood sample was collected into PAXgene tubes and stored at -80 degrees C. Without T cell sorting, total RNA was isolated from whole blood using the PAXgene blood miRNA kit on an automated QIAcube. Peripheral blood from monozygotic twin pairs concordant or discordant for inflammatory bowel disease was subjected to deep TCRalpha and TCRbeta repertoire profiling with unique molecular barcoding. Smoking habits were recorded for all twin pairs, and each individual was classified as a current, former or never smoker. Study-level results and caveats: Distinction between different T cell subtypes could not be achieved in the analysis. The results gave no support for a single strong signal or clonotype linked to IBD. Repertoire similarity did not differ between concordant and discordant twins, possibly due to limited statistical power. A decrease in TCRbeta repertoire diversity, as measured by inverse Simpson index, was observed in IBD patients compared with their healthy co-twins. IBD patients shared fewer clonotypes with other individuals than healthy twins did, most markedly in patients showing signs of disease activity. Background noise and inter-individual variability may have been introduced into the repertoires by the differing immunosuppressive treatments among patients.

To note about this clonotype: Its antigen is unknown.

The library was prepared using 5' RACE. Preparation of each TCR library used approximately 3,500 ng of total RNA. cDNA was synthesized with SMARTScribe reverse transcriptase in eight separate reactions per sample. During cDNA synthesis, template switching introduced unique molecular identifiers that contained a 6-nucleotide sample barcode. Two nested PCRs of approximately 16 and 9 cycles amplified the TCRalpha and TCRbeta cDNA, and bead purification followed each PCR. Before amplification, the cDNA was treated with uracil DNA-glycosylase and purified using the QIAquick PCR purification kit. The second PCR added Illumina TruSeq-compatible adapters along with sample-specific barcodes. Library quality and concentration were assessed using TapeStation and Qubit, and 5 ng of each library was pooled. The pooled libraries were sequenced with 2 x 100 bp reads and custom sequencing primers on an Illumina HiSeq2500 single-index Rapid Run. The authors' pipeline ran thus. PCR and sequencing errors were corrected by UMI-based consensus assembly using MiGEC version 1.2.6. MiXCR version 2.1.1 handled V(D)J alignment, clonotype assembly and CDR3 extraction. To normalise gene usage, clonotype sharing and MAIT/NKT TCR abundance, the analysis used the top 1000, 10 000 and 20 000 clonotypes per sample. After downsampling to 27 000 UMIs, diversity was calculated as the inverse Simpson index using the vegan R package. Paired Mann-Whitney U tests were applied to discordant twin pairs, and Benjamini-Hochberg correction was used for multiple testing. Reads reprocessed by TCRdb are summarized as one entry per CDR3 protein sequence, and DNA is absent. Here the V and J calls rest on TCRdb's processing, not on the authors' analysis. The table kept for this sample lists about 350,000 distinct CDR3 sequences. Clones ranked in the top ten supply around 2% of the sample.

The V gene is TRBV5-4 and the J gene is TRBJ1-2. This clonotype originated in a human donor with ulcerative colitis or Crohn's disease, or a healthy co-twin of an affected twin (not recorded which). The sample taken for sequencing was blood. The CDR3 region has the sequence CASSSAAAAEHGYTF. The full variable domain, with segments outside the CDR3 supplied by the reference TRBV5-4 and TRBJ1-2 proteins, appears as ETGVTQSPTHLIKTRGQQVTLRCSSQSGHNTVSWYQQALGQGPQFIFQYYREEENGRGNFPPRFSGLQFPNYSSELNVNALELDDSALYLCASSSAAAAEHGYTFGSGTRLTVV.